Listed here are 28 T cell receptor beta chains from one sample, sequenced in a study of vaccination effects on CD4 cells after COVID-19. Antigen-specific CD4+ T cells were expanded with viral peptide pools in the ViraFEST assay before sequencing. Having been cultured for about ten days, the cells underwent CD4+ T cell isolation. Vaccine recipients lacked prior SARS-CoV-2 infection and had negative nucleocapsid antibodies. Repertoires were generated with immunoSEQ multiplex PCR, while TCRdb's copy carries only in-frame clones and drops some. The sample lists some 65,000 clones, roughly four fifths occurring once. Their antigen targets remain unknown. Sample: CD4+ T cells from PBMCs cultured with HCoV-NL63 spike peptides, taken before COVID-19 vaccination. These receptor sequences come from a human donor who received a COVID-19 vaccine.

This clone has only a few counts. V is TRBV4-1 and J is TRBJ1-2; D is ambiguous. From germline, CDR1 is MGHRA and CDR2 YSYEKL. Trimming removed 4 bases at V and 0 bases at J, with 9 bases between. The CDR3 is 14 residues long. CDR3 sequence reads: CASSPSHSNYGYTF. The CDR3 region has the DNA TGCGCCAGCAGCCCCAGCCATTCTAACTATGGCTACACCTTC.

V gene TRBV7-2 combines with J gene TRBJ1-2; D gene uncertain. V was pared by 0 bases and J by 0 bases, with 8 bases between. This CDR3 spans 15 amino acids. CDR1 is SGHTA, CDR2 FQGNSA, per germline. The CDR3 spells CASSLAVTPNYGYTF. The CDR3 nucleotides are TGTGCCAGCAGCTTAGCCGTCACACCTAACTATGGCTACACCTTC.

The CDR3: CASSPLRRGSYNEQFF. CDR3 DNA: TGTGCCAGCAGTCCCCTAAGGAGGGGCTCCTACAATGAGCAGTTCTTC. This chain links TRBV28 with TRBJ2-1; TRBD2 might be the D (6 bases). The CDR3 has 16 residues. Germline CDR1 MDHEN, CDR2 SYDVKM. V was shortened by 5 bases and J by 0 bases, with 14 bases between the two germline ends.

The chain is built from TRBV2 and TRBJ1-5, with D possibly being TRBD1 (6 bases). The CDR3 consists of 16 residues. Looked up from germline, CDR1 is SNHLY and CDR2 is FYNNEI. V dropped 5 bases and J dropped 0 bases, with 14 bases sitting between them. The CDR3 here is CASSKLRQDSNQPQHF. In nucleotides, the CDR3 is TGTGCCAGCAGTAAACTACGACAGGATAGCAATCAGCCCCAGCATTTT.

This clone was seen more than once but under ten times. A junction boundary mismatches the germline segment, possibly from a read error. This chain links TRBV4-2 with TRBJ1-4, with D possibly TRBD1 on 5 matching bases. Germline V gene lookup returns CDR1 LGHNA and CDR2 YNFKEQ. This CDR3 spans 13 amino acids. CDR3 loop: CASSQWGNDRIGF. The CDR3 DNA reads TGTGCCAGCAGCCAATGGGGAAACGACAGAATTGGTTTT.

The chain couples TRBV19 to TRBJ2-5, with TRBD1 matching 8 bases. The CDR3 runs to 15 residues. The ends lost 3 bases at V and 6 bases at J; junction bases unmatched: 9. Germline V gives CDR1 LNHDA, CDR2 SQIVND (reference sequence). DNA for the CDR3: TGTGCCAGTAGTATTACAGGACAGGGAGGCCAGACCCAGTACTTC. It yields the protein CASSITGQGGQTQYF.

This clone showed up just a few times. The chain employs TRBV5-1 and TRBJ1-4, with 11 nucleotides matching TRBD1. The CDR3 contains 16 residues. After removal of 4 bases from V and 10 bases from J, the junction contained 12 bases not matched to a gene. Germline CDR1 SGHRS, CDR2 YFSETQ. This chain's CDR3 is CASSAGQGAPRGKLFF. CDR3 sequence (DNA): TGCGCCAGCAGCGCCGGACAGGGGGCTCCGAGGGGAAAACTGTTTTTT.

The chain links TRBV30 to TRBJ2-5, with D perhaps matching TRBD2 (5 bases). Germline V gene lookup returns CDR1 GTSNPN and CDR2 SVGIG (reference sequence). This CDR3 has 13 residues. V was shortened by 4 bases and J by 5 bases, with 14 bases between the two germline ends. CDR3 bases: TGTGCCTGGACACGGGGATTGGAGGAGACCCAGTACTTC. The encoded protein is CAWTRGLEETQYF.

The chain couples TRBV18 to TRBJ1-5; the D gene is possibly TRBD1 (6 bases). The CDR3 contains 17 residues. Germline values: CDR1 KGHSH, CDR2 LQKENI. Trimming shortened V by 2 bases and J by 1 base, and 15 bases separated the two germline ends. DNA for the CDR3: TGTGCCAGCTCACCAGGGGGCGAGGGCTGGAGCAATCAGCCCCAGCATTTT. Its translation: CASSPGGEGWSNQPQHF.

The chain is built from TRBV24-1 and TRBJ1-2; D might be TRBD1 (5 bases). Germline assignment: CDR1 KGHDR and CDR2 SFDVKD. V lost 2 bases, J lost 2 bases, and 11 bases lay in between. The CDR3 is 15 amino acids. The CDR3 loop reads CATSDSRRDNYGYTF. The CDR3 bases are TGTGCCACCAGTGATTCCAGACGGGACAACTATGGCTACACCTTC.

The CDR3 DNA reads TGTGCCAGCAGCCCGGGGAGGGGGGTCACTGAAGCTTTCTTT. It translates to CASSPGRGVTEAFF. V and J are TRBV3-1 (or the pseudogene TRBV3-2) and TRBJ1-1; tentative D call: TRBD1 (6 bases). V was trimmed by 4 bases and J by 4 bases, leaving 13 bases between them. The germline V gene encodes CDR1 LGHDT and CDR2 YNNKEL (reference sequence). This CDR3 has 14 amino acids.

This chain links TRBV6-2 or TRBV6-3 with TRBJ1-3; no firm D call. CDR1 MNHEY and CDR2 SVGEGT come from the germline V gene. The CDR3 consists of 14 residues. V gave up 5 bases and J gave up 2 bases, with 10 bases separating them. The DNA for the CDR3 is TGTGCCAGCAGTACCCGGGTCCCTGGAAACACCATATATTTT. Translation: CASSTRVPGNTIYF.

This clone turned up a few times. The rearrangement links TRBV5-4 to TRBJ1-4, with 9 bases aligning to TRBD1. The CDR3 consists of 15 residues. Germline CDR1 SGHNT, CDR2 YYREEE (reference sequence). J gave up 2 bases and V 4 bases, and 3 bases lay outside the gene matches. The CDR3 DNA follows: TGTGCCAGCAGCCGAGGGACAGGGACTAATGAAAAACTGTTTTTT. Protein: CASSRGTGTNEKLFF.

The chain employs TRBV9 and TRBJ2-1; 9 nucleotides match TRBD2. This CDR3 has 15 amino acids. J was trimmed by 6 bases and V by 2 bases; bases with no gene match: 6. CDR1 and CDR2 from the germline V gene are SGDLS and YYNGEE. The CDR3 spells CASSVGGGAGNEQFF. The CDR3, as DNA: TGTGCCAGCAGCGTTGGCGGGGGGGCCGGCAATGAGCAGTTCTTC. Filled out from reference TRBV9 and TRBJ2-1, the complete variable domain reads DSGVTQTPKHLITATGQRVTLRCSPRSGDLSVYWYQQSLDQGLQFLIQYYNGEERAKGNILERFSAQQFPDLHSELNLSSLELGDSALYFCASSVGGGAGNEQFFGPGTRLTVL.

V usage is TRBV11-1 and J usage is TRBJ2-2, with D unclear. Between the trimmed V and J ends, which lost 0 bases and 1 base, there was a span of 9 bases. This CDR3 is 16 amino acids long. The germline V gene encodes CDR1 SGHAT and CDR2 FQDESV (reference sequence). In DNA, the CDR3 is TGTGCCAGCAGCTTAGCGGGCGGTAGGAACACCGGGGAGCTGTTTTTT. The encoded protein is CASSLAGGRNTGELFF.

This clone was observed a handful of times. J is TRBJ1-6 and V is TRBV19, with D possibly TRBD1 on 5 matching bases. CDR1 and CDR2 from the germline V gene are LNHDA and SQIVND (reference sequence). The ends were cut back, 8 bases at V and 6 bases at J, with 17 bases in the middle. CDR3 size: 15 residues. CDR3 sequence (DNA): TGTGCCAGTGAGAAAACGGGACTACCTAATTCACCCCTCCACTTT. Protein: CASEKTGLPNSPLHF. The full variable domain, with the rest looked up from reference TRBV19 and TRBJ1-6, is DGGITQSPKYLFRKEGQNVTLSCEQNLNHDAMYWYRQDPGQGLRLIYYSQIVNDFQKGDIAEGYSVSREKKESFPLTVTSAQKNPTAFYLCASEKTGLPNSPLHFGNGTRLTVT.

V is TRBV6-4 and J is TRBJ2-5; the match to TRBD2 covers 11 bases. CDR1 and CDR2 (germline): MRHNA, SNTAGT. The V gene end was trimmed by 0 bases and the J gene end by 0 bases; junction bases not matched to a gene: 9. The CDR3 has 19 amino acids. CDR3 region: CASSDSKRVAGGDQETQYF. The CDR3 nucleotides read TGTGCCAGCAGTGACTCGAAGAGGGTAGCGGGGGGGGACCAAGAGACCCAGTACTTC.

V gene TRBV10-3 combines with J gene TRBJ2-2; weak D call: TRBD1 (6 bases). Germline V lookup: CDR1 ENHRY, CDR2 SYGVKD. Trimming cost V 3 bases and J 0 bases, with 11 bases left between them. The CDR3 runs 16 residues. CDR3 protein: CAISDHGTPNTGELFF. The DNA for the CDR3 is TGTGCCATCAGTGATCACGGGACACCGAACACCGGGGAGCTGTTTTTT.

The rearrangement joins TRBV30 to TRBJ1-2; D is unclear. CDR1 and CDR2 from the germline V gene are GTSNPN and SVGIG (reference sequence). This CDR3 comprises 15 residues. Trimming left V 0 bases short and J 0 bases short, with 11 bases between. The CDR3 loop is CAWSVRISSNYGYTF. CDR3 DNA: TGTGCCTGGAGTGTACGCATCAGTTCTAACTATGGCTACACCTTC.

The gene calls are TRBV11-2 and TRBJ2-5; D may correspond to TRBD1 or TRBD2 (6 bases each). The germline CDR1 and CDR2 sequences are SGHAT and FQNNGV. This CDR3 contains 14 residues. V was shortened by 4 bases and J by 7 bases, with 16 bases between the two germline ends. The CDR3 DNA is TGTGCCAGCAGCTCGGGCTCTGGAGGGGGGACCCAGTACTTC. Its protein is CASSSGSGGGTQYF.

This chain links TRBV6-2 or TRBV6-3 with TRBJ1-5; 10 bases are a match to TRBD1. This CDR3 contains 17 residues. Losses at the gene ends were 5 bases for V and 4 bases for J; bases not matched to a gene: 11. Germline CDR1 is MNHEY and CDR2 is SVGEGT. CDR3 in amino acids: CASSPTYGTGDNQPQHF. CDR3 bases: TGTGCCAGCAGTCCAACCTACGGGACAGGGGATAATCAGCCCCAGCATTTT.

The chain joins TRBV4-1 to TRBJ1-1; D unresolved. Trimming pared 4 bases from V and 1 base from J, leaving 13 bases between. In germline, CDR1 is MGHRA, CDR2 YSYEKL. The CDR3 is made up of 15 amino acids. The CDR3 nucleotides read TGCGCCAGCAGCCTCCGTAGTCGTTCGAACACTGAAGCTTTCTTT. As protein: CASSLRSRSNTEAFF.

This chain links TRBV5-1 with TRBJ2-2, with D maybe TRBD1 (5 bases). There are 15 residues in the CDR3. Germline V gives CDR1 SGHRS, CDR2 YFSETQ. Trimming removed 4 bases at V and 3 bases at J, with 13 bases between. CDR3 sequence (DNA): TGCGCCAGCAGCCCACCGACAGCTGACACCGGGGAGCTGTTTTTT. Its protein product is CASSPPTADTGELFF. Using reference TRBV5-1 and TRBJ2-2 for the parts outside the CDR3, the full variable domain is KAGVTQTPRYLIKTRGQQVTLSCSPISGHRSVSWYQQTPGQGLQFLFEYFSETQRNKGNFPGRFSGRQFSNSRSEMNVSTLELGDSALYLCASSPPTADTGELFFGEGSRLTVL.

V usage is TRBV6-5 and J usage is TRBJ2-2, with TRBD1 as a possible D gene (6 bases). The CDR3 extends over 12 amino acids. CDR1 is MNHEY, CDR2 SVGAGI, per germline. V shed 7 bases and J shed 8 bases, with 11 bases lying between them. The CDR3, as DNA: TGTGCCAGCATTGGAAGGGGGGGGGAGCTGTTTTTT. Its protein is CASIGRGGELFF.

The gene calls are TRBV15 and TRBJ2-3, with 11 bases fitting TRBD2. J was trimmed by 5 bases and V by 4 bases; bases with no gene match: 8. The germline CDR1 and CDR2 sequences are LNHNV and YYDKDF (reference sequence). The CDR3 contains 16 residues. This CDR3 reads CATSISTSGAGDTQYF. CDR3 coding DNA: TGTGCCACCAGCATTTCGACTAGCGGGGCGGGAGATACGCAGTATTTT.

The chain recombines TRBV18 with TRBJ1-4, with D perhaps matching TRBD1 (6 bases). Germline CDR1 reads KGHSH; CDR2 reads LQKENI. CDR3 size: 15 residues. The V gene lost 3 bases and the J gene lost 6 bases, with 14 bases spanning the gap. The CDR3 sequence: CASSPSAGGDEKLFF. DNA of the CDR3: TGTGCCAGCTCACCCAGCGCCGGGGGCGATGAAAAACTGTTTTTT.

The V call is TRBV2, the J call TRBJ1-5; no firm D call. Germline V CDR1 and CDR2: SNHLY, FYNNEI. This CDR3 is 13 amino acids long. Between the trimmed V and J ends, which lost 7 bases and 5 bases, there was a span of 12 bases. The CDR3 region is CASTRSVYQPQHF. The CDR3 coding sequence is TGTGCCAGCACCCGATCCGTTTATCAGCCCCAGCATTTT.

The chain couples TRBV5-8 to TRBJ1-5; tentative D call: TRBD1 (6 bases). V lost 0 bases, J lost 3 bases, and 13 bases lay in between. This CDR3 has 16 amino acids. Germline assignment: CDR1 SGHTS and CDR2 YDEGEE. CDR3 in DNA: TGTGCCAGCAGCTTGGAACAGGGTGTCTCCAATCAGCCCCAGCATTTT. Amino acids: CASSLEQGVSNQPQHF.